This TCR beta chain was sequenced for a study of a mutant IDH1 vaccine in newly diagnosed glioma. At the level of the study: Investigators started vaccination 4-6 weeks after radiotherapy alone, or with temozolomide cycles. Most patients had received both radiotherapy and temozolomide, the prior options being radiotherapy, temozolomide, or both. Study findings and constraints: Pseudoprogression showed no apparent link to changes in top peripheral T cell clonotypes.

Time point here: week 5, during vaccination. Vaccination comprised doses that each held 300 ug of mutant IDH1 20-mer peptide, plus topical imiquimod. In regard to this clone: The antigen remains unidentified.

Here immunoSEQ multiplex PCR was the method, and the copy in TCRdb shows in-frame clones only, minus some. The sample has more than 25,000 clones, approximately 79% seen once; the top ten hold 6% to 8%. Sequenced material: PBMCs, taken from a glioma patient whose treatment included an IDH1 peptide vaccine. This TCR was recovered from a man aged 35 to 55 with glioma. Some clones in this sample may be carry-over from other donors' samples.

CDR3 sequence: CASSERGDRGYTF. In DNA form, the CDR3 reads TGCGCCAGCAGTGAGAGAGGGGATCGTGGCTACACCTTC. V and J are TRBV10-2 and TRBJ1-2; D perhaps matches TRBD1 (5 bases). Between the trimmed V and J ends, which lost 2 bases and 7 bases, there was a span of 11 bases. This CDR3 contains 13 residues. CDR1 is WSHSY and CDR2 is SAAADI in the germline V gene.